This TCR beta chain was captured by sequencing in a study of blood T cell repertoires in COVID-19. About the study: Samples came from the United States, Italy and Spain, spanning acute and convalescent COVID-19.

Generated by immunoSEQ multiplex PCR, the TCRdb table keeps only in-frame clones and is missing some. The sample shows 150,000 to 200,000 clones, about 76% of them seen only once. The CDR3 has 17 amino acids. Germline loops: CDR1 SEHNR, CDR2 FQNEAQ (reference sequence). With 7 bases removed from V and 0 bases from J, the gap between germline ends came to 21 bases. Input material: peripheral blood. J is TRBJ2-5 and V is TRBV7-9, with a tentative D call TRBD2 (7 bases). This TCR derives from a woman in her thirties or forties with COVID-19, enrolled during active disease. CDR3 in DNA: TGTGCCAGCACCTACACCTGGCGGGGGCAGGACCAAGAGACCCAGTACTTC. Translated: CASTYTWRGQDQETQYF.